This T cell receptor (beta chain) was documented in a study of vaccination and CD4 T cells after COVID-19. As to treatment: approximately 9-day PBMC culture with coronavirus spike peptide pools or control peptides (ViraFEST assay). Gathering of the CD4+ T cells, from the unexposed donor, took place before the COVID-19 pandemic (2011-2018). The V gene's germline CDR1 is KGHDR and CDR2 SFDVKD. Trimming removed 4 bases at V and 4 bases at J, with 12 bases between. This CDR3 has 14 amino acids. This clonotype has just a few counts. No antigen is known for it. The Oncomine TCR Beta short-read assay generated sequence data from the DNA of cultured CD4+ T cells. Cultured CD4+ T cells yielded the extracted genomic DNA. TCRdb called the PCR reads again in MiXCR, with one record for every CDR3 protein. The sample lists 7,500 to 10,000 distinct CDR3 sequences; about 34% were seen once.

The V call is TRBV24-1, the J call TRBJ2-5; possible D gene TRBD1, 7 bases. This receptor was taken from a human donor in good health. What was sequenced was CD4+ T cells from blood, cultured in vitro. In nucleotides, the CDR3 is TGTGCCACCAGTGACAGGGGGGCAGCAGAGACCCAGTACTTC. This sequence encodes CATSDRGAAETQYF.